This TCR beta chain was found in a study of cytomegalovirus exposure and HLA in healthy donors (dated by TCRdb to 2015 to 2018). Turning to the overall study: The 500 to 800 repertoires of the first cohort and the roughly 120 validation repertoires were produced on the same platform, according to a later analysis. The study was designed to test whether signatures of past pathogen exposure could be identified by cataloging public T cell receptors. Besides the first cohort of roughly 640 subjects, a separate validation cohort made up of around 120 different subjects was used. High-throughput TCR immunosequencing, statistical association of individual TCRs with disease status, and machine learning were combined to predict cytomegalovirus infection status.

The investigation overall reported the following: A total of 164 TCR beta chains were listed by the study as associated with cytomegalovirus. The authors suggested that the approach could potentially be generalized to other disease states and immunological phenotypes. In vitro tests confirmed that three of the cytomegalovirus-associated TCR beta chains recognize cytomegalovirus antigens. In both the original and validation cohorts, the classifier was reported to diagnose cytomegalovirus status with high specificity and sensitivity. In a later analysis, TCRs clustered in the first cohort were found to also tend to co-occur in the roughly 110 validation repertoires, with approximately 94% of cluster scores above 0. A later analysis had no HLA typing for the validation cohort, so co-occurrence there was scored across all 120 repertoires. Most TCR sequences were observed very rarely across donors, whereas some public TCRs were present in many individuals.

Donors formed part of the validation cohort, which comprised 120 or so subjects and was distinct from the first cohort of fewer than 750 subjects. The library relied on the immunoSEQ multiplex PCR assay. As for how the authors treated the data: A statistical classification framework was built for diagnosing cytomegalovirus status from the catalog of TCR beta chain sequences. The table was pulled from immuneACCESS by TCRdb, which kept in-frame rearrangements only. Such tables lose some clones; where checked, under half of the loss comes from unresolved V genes, and the rest has no known cause. The D gene and trimming were derived from the DNA, and the V and J assignments and clone size from that table. In this sample the table shows roughly 86,000 clones, roughly 95% of which occur a single time. Around 1.6% of the sample goes to the ten largest clones. A word on this clone: Its antigen remains unidentified. It has no much larger one-base neighbor in the sample; base qualities were not kept.

V lost 4 bases and J lost 2 bases, and the count of bases not matched to a germline gene is 9. Including the terminal cysteine and phenylalanine, the CDR3 comprises 15 residues. Kept here is only the CDR3 DNA, which spans 45 bases and is read in frame from base 1. The germline V gene (reference sequence) specifies SGHNT as CDR1 and YYREEE as CDR2. This TCR derives from a man younger than 35 in good health and CMV-seropositive. The V gene is TRBV5-4 and the J gene is TRBJ2-7; the central 7 bases match TRBD2. Material: PBMCs. The DNA is as follows: TGTGCCAGCAGCCCGGGGGGACTTCCCCCCTACGAGCAGTACTTC. This yields the protein CASSPGGLPPYEQYF.